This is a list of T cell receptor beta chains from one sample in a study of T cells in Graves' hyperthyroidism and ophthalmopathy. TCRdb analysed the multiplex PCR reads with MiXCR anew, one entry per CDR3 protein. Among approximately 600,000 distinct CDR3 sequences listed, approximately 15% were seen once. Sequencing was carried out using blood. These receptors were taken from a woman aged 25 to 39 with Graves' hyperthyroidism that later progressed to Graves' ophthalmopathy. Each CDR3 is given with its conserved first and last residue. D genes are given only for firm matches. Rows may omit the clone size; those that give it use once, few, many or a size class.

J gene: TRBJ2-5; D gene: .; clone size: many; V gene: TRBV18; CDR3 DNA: TGTGCCAGCTCACTCCCGGCGGGGACCCAGTACTTC; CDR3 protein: CASSLPAGTQYF
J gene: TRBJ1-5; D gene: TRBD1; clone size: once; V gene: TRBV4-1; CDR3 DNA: TGCGCCAGCAGGATGGACAGGGGGGGTGTTCAGCCCCAGCATTTT; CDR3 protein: CASRMDRGGVQPQHF
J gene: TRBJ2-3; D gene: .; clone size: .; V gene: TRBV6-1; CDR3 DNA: TGTGCCAGCAGCAGCACAACAGGGCCAGATACGCAGTATTTT; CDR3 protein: CASSSTTGPDTQYF
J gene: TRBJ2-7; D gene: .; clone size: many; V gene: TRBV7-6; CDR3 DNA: TGTGCCAGCAGCCTCACCAGGGATACCTACGAGCAGTACTTC; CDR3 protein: CASSLTRDTYEQYF
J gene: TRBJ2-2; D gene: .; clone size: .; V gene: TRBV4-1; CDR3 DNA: TGCGCCAGCAGCCAAATGGGAGGCAACACCGGGGAGCTGTTTTTT; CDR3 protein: CASSQMGGNTGELFF
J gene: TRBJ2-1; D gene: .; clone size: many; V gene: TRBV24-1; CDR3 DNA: TGTGCCACCAGTGATCCAAGGGGGGCAGGCAATGAGCAGTTCTTC; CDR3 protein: CATSDPRGAGNEQFF
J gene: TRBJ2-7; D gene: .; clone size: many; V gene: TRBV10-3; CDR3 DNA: TGTGCCATCAGTGGGTCTAGTATCTACGAGCAGTACTTC; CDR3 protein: CAISGSSIYEQYF
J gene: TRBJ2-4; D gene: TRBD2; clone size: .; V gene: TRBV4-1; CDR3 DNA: TGCGCCAGCAGCAAAACCGGGACTAACTATAACATTCAGTACTTC; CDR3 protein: CASSKTGTNYNIQYF
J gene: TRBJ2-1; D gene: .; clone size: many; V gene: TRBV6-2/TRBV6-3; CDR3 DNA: TGTGCCAGCAGTTTCGAAGCGAGTGACAATGAGCAGTTCTTC; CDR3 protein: CASSFEASDNEQFF
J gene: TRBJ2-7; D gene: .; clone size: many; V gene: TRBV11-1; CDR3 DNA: TGTGCCAGCAGCTCCTCTAGCGCCGCCTACGAGCAGTACTTC; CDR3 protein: CASSSSSAAYEQYF
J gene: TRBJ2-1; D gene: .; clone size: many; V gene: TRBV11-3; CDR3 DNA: TGTGCCAGCAGTTTCTTAGGCGGGAATGAGCAGTTCTTC; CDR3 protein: CASSFLGGNEQFF
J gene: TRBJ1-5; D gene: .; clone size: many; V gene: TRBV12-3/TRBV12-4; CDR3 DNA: TGTGCCAGCAGTTCAACTCAGTCGACGCCCCAGCATTTT; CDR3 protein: CASSSTQSTPQHF
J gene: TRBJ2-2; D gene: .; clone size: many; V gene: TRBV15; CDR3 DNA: TGTGCCACCAGCAGAGTTATCGGGACCAGCATCGGCGATGGCACCGGGGAGCTGTTTTTT; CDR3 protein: CATSRVIGTSIGDGTGELFF
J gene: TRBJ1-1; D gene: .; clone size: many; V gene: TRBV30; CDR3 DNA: TGTGCCTGGAGTGTGTACAGGGCCAGCAACACTGAAGCTTTCTTT; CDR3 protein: CAWSVYRASNTEAFF
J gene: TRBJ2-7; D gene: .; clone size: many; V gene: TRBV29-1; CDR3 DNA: TGCAGCGTTGCGAGGGGAGGCTCCTACGAGCAGTACTTC; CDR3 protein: CSVARGGSYEQYF
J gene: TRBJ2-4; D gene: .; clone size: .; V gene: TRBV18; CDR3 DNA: TGTGCCAGCTCCTATGGACAACTAGCCAAAAACATTCAGTACTTC; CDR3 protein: CASSYGQLAKNIQYF
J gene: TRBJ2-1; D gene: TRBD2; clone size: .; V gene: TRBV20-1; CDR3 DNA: TGCAGTGCTAGAGATCCGGCGGGAGGACACAATGAGCAGTTCTTC; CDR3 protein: CSARDPAGGHNEQFF
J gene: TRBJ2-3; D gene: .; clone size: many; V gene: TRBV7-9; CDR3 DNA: TGTGCCAGCAGCTTAGCGGAGAGCACAGATACGCAGTATTTT; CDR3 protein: CASSLAESTDTQYF
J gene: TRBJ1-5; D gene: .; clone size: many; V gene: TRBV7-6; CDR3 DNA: TGTGCCAGCAGCGACAGCTACAATCAGCCCCAGCATTTT; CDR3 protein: CASSDSYNQPQHF
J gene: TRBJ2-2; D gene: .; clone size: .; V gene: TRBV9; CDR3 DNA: TGTGCCAGCAGCGTAGATTCGAGGGTCACCGGGGAGCTGTTTTTT; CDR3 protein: CASSVDSRVTGELFF
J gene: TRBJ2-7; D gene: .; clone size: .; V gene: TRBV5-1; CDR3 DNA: TGCGCCAGCAGCTTGGAACCGGGACAACTCTACGAGCAGTACTTC; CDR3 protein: CASSLEPGQLYEQYF
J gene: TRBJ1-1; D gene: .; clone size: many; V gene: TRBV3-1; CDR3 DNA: TGTGCCAGCACCGATGACAGGAACACTGAAGCTTTCTTT; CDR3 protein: CASTDDRNTEAFF
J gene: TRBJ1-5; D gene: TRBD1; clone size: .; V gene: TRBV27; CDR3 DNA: TGTGCCAGCAGTTTTACACAGGGGGCTTGGCAGCCCCAGCATTTT; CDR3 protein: CASSFTQGAWQPQHF
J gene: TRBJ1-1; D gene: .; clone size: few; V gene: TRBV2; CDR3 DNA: TGTGCCAACAGAGCACTGAACACTGAGGCTTTCTTT; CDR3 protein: CANRALNTEAFF
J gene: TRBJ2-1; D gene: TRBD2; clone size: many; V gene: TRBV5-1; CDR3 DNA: TGCGCCAGCAGCTTCCGATGGACAGCCCCTTTGACTAGCGGGATGGATGAGCAGTTCTTC; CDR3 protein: CASSFRWTAPLTSGMDEQFF
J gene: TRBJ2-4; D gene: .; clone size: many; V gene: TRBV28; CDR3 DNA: TGTGCCAGCAGTTTTTCAGGGACGGCCAAAAACATTCAGTACTTC; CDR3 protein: CASSFSGTAKNIQYF
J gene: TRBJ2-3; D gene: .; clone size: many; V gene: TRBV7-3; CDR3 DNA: TGTGCCAGCACAGCTACGGGAGTCGAAGATACGCAGTATTTT; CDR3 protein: CASTATGVEDTQYF
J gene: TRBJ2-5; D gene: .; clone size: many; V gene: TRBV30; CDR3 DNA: TGTGCCTGGAGTACGCTACCGGGGGAGACCCAGTACTTC; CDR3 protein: CAWSTLPGETQYF
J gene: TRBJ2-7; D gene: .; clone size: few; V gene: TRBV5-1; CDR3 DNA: TGCGCCAGCAGCTTGGGGGGAGTTCCCTACGAGCAGTACTTC; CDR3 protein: CASSLGGVPYEQYF
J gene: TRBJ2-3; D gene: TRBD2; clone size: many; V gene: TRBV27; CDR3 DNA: TGTGCCAGCAGTTCCTCCTTTTTCGGGACTAGCGGAGAGCCGGGGACGCAGTATTTT; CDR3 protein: CASSSSFFGTSGEPGTQYF
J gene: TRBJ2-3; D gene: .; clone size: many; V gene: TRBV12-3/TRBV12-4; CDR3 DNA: TGTGCCAGCACTGAAATTAGCGCATACACAGATACGCAGTATTTT; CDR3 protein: CASTEISAYTDTQYF
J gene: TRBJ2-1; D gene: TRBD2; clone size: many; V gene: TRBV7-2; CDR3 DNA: TGTGCCAGCAGCTTAGCCTTGAATCTTGGGCGGGAGTCAAACAATGAGCAGTTCTTC; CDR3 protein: CASSLALNLGRESNNEQFF
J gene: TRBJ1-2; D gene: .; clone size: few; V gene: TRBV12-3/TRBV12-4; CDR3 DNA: TGTGCCAGCAGTTTAAGGGACCGACACCACCTCACCTTC; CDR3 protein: CASSLRDRHHLTF
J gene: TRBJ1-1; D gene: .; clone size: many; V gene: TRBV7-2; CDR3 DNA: TGTGCCAGCAGCTTACCCGTGTTCTCCTTTATGAACACTGAAGCTTTCTTT; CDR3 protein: CASSLPVFSFMNTEAFF
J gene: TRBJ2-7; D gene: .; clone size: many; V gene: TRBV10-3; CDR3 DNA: TGTGCCATCAGCTCGCGGGGGACCGGGACAGGTGCTAACGAGCAGTACTTC; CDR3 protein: CAISSRGTGTGANEQYF
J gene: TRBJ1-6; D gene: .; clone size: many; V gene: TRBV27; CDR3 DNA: TGTGCCAGCAGTTTAAGGCAGGTTAATTCACCCCTCCACTTT; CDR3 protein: CASSLRQVNSPLHF
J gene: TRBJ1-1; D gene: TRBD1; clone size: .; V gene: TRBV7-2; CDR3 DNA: TGTGCCAGCAGCTTAGATGCCAGGGGGTATATGAACACTGAAGCTTTCTTT; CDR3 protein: CASSLDARGYMNTEAFF
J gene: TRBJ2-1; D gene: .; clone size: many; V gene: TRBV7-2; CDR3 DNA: TGTGCCAGCAGCCGGGACTGGGGTCTTAATGAGCAGTTCTTC; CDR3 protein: CASSRDWGLNEQFF
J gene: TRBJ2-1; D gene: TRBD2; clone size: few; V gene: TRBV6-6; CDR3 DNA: TGTGCCAGCAGTTACGGGGGAGGGGCCAGAGGCTACAATGAGCAGTTCTTC; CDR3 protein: CASSYGGGARGYNEQFF
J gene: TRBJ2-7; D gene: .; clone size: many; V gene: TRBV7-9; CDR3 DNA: TGTGCCAGCAGTCCTCAGGGGGGCCCGGGGGATCCATACGAGCAGTACTTC; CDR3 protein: CASSPQGGPGDPYEQYF
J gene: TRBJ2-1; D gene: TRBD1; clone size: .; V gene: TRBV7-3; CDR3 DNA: TGTGCCAGCAGCTATGGACAGGGACCCTATGAGCAGTTCTTC; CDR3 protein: CASSYGQGPYEQFF
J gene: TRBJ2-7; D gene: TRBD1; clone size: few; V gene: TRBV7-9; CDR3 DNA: TGTGCCAGCAGCGGCGGACAGGGAGGACGTTACGAGCAGTACTTC; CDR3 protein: CASSGGQGGRYEQYF
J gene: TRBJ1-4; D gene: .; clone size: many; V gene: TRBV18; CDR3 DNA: TGTGCCAGCTCACCACAAGAAGCGGGGGGCGCGAACGAAAAACTGTTTTTT; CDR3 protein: CASSPQEAGGANEKLFF
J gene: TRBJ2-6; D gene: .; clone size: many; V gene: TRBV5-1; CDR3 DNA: TGCGCCTCGTATTCGCCCCCTGGGGCCAACGTCCTGACTTTC; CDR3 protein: CASYSPPGANVLTF
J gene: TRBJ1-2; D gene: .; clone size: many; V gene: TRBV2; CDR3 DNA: TGTGCCAGCAGTTTGGTCGGGGGCTATGGCTACACCTTC; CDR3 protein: CASSLVGGYGYTF